This TCR beta chain appears in the sequencing data of a study of cytomegalovirus exposure and HLA in healthy donors. Findings and limits, study-wide: According to the study, 160 or so TCR beta chains were cytomegalovirus-associated. Both high specificity and high sensitivity reportedly marked the classifier's diagnosis of cytomegalovirus status.

Assay: immunoSEQ multiplex PCR; the TCRdb copy retains only in-frame clones and omits some. The sample shows about 270,000 clones, approximately 86% of them seen only once. The germline V gene encodes CDR1 MNHEY and CDR2 SMNVEV (reference sequence). The CDR3 sequence is 14 residues long. J was trimmed by 6 bases and V by 3 bases; bases with no gene match: 4. This clone was counted a single time. Its antigen is currently unknown. The donors were members of the roughly 120-subject validation cohort (separate from the approximately 670-subject first cohort). The sequence derives from a woman under 30 in good health and CMV-seronegative. The chain joins TRBV27 to TRBJ1-5, with 8 bases fitting TRBD1. Sequencing used PBMCs. The CDR3 DNA reads as TGTGCCAGCAGTTTCGGACAGGGAATTCAGCCCCAGCATTTT. Encoded protein: CASSFGQGIQPQHF.